The entry below gives a single T cell receptor (beta chain) sequence along with its context. Antigen: not known. TCRdb's table, derived via immunoSEQ multiplex PCR, lists solely in-frame clones and lacks some. The table has fewer than 20,000 clones, around 77% seen once. With V trimmed by 0 bases and J by 4 bases, 3 bases remained unmatched. The CDR3 totals 15 residues. The germline V gene has CDR1 SQVTM and CDR2 ANQGSEA. Graft tissue processing released intraepithelial and lamina propria lymphocytes. This entry is derived from a study of graft-versus-host responses after intestinal transplantation. Study-wide points: Clonal ratios of graft-versus-host to host-versus-graft in allografts were high for patients exhibiting graft-donor T cell macrochimerism.

This sequence was found in a human patient who received an intestinal transplant, so some T cells may come from the graft donor. Material: ileum tissue, obtained roughly 460 days after intestinal transplant. The chain couples TRBV29-1 to TRBJ2-1, with TRBD1 matching 10 bases. This chain's CDR3 is CSVEDGQGEYNEQFF. DNA for the CDR3: TGCAGCGTTGAAGACGGACAGGGGGAATACAATGAGCAGTTCTTC.